The T cell receptor (beta chain) under discussion was sequenced for a study of blood T cell repertoires in COVID-19. The CDR3 has 17 amino acids. Trimming removed 1 base at V and 0 bases at J, with 13 bases between. Germline CDR1 is LGHDT and CDR2 is YNNKEL (reference sequence). Data came from immunoSEQ multiplex PCR; TCRdb stores just in-frame clones and leaves some out. The sample lists 95,000 to 150,000 clones, around 76% occurring once. Sequencing was done on a sample of peripheral blood. This sequence was found in a man aged 70-80 years with acute or convalescent COVID-19. The J gene is TRBJ1-5, the V gene TRBV3-1 (or the pseudogene TRBV3-2); tentatively, D is TRBD1 (6 bases). The CDR3 loop is CASSQVWTVYSNQPQHF. CDR3 DNA: TGTGCCAGCAGCCAAGTCTGGACAGTTTATAGCAATCAGCCCCAGCATTTT.